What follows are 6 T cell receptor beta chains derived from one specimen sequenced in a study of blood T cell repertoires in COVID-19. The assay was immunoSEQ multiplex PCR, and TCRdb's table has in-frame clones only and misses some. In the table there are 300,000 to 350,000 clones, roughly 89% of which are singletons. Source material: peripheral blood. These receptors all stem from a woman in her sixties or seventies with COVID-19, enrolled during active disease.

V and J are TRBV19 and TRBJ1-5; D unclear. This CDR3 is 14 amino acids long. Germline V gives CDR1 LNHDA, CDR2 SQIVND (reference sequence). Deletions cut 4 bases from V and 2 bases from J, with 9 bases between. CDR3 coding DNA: TGTGCCAGTAGTAAAGATGGAGGCAATCAGCCCCAGCATTTT. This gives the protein CASSKDGGNQPQHF.

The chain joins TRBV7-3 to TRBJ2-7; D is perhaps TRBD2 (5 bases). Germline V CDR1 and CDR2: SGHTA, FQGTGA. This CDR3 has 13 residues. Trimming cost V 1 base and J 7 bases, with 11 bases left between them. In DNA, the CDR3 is TGTGCCAGCAGCTTAATGGCTCCGGGGGAGCAGTACTTC. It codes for CASSLMAPGEQYF.

CDR3 sequence (DNA): TGTGCCAGCAGCTTAGCTACAGGGGGAACTGGCTACACCTTC. As protein: CASSLATGGTGYTF. The rearrangement joins TRBV7-9 to TRBJ1-2, with 8 bases aligning to TRBD1. V dropped 0 bases and J dropped 7; count of bases not matched to a gene: 4. This CDR3 comprises 14 residues. Looked up from germline, CDR1 is SEHNR and CDR2 is FQNEAQ (reference sequence).

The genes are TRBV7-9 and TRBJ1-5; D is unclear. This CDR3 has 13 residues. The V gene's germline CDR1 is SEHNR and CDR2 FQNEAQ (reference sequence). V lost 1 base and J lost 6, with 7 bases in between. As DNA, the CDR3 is TGTGCCAGCAGCTTAGTAACCGGTCAGCCCCAGCATTTT. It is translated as CASSLVTGQPQHF.

The DNA for the CDR3 is TGTGCCGTCCGACTAGCGGAGGTCTACGAGCAGTACTTC. Its translation: CAVRLAEVYEQYF. The chain employs TRBV6-6 and TRBJ2-7, with 9 positions matching TRBD2. CDR1 MNHNY and CDR2 SVGAGI come from the germline V gene (reference sequence). The CDR3 covers 13 residues. V trimming: 11 bases; J trimming: 3 bases; junction bases outside the gene matches: 8.

CDR3 in amino acids: CASRPGGETQYF. CDR3 coding DNA: TGTGCCAGCAGGCCGGGGGGAGAGACCCAGTACTTC. The V call is TRBV9, the J call TRBJ2-5; 7 bases line up with TRBD2. The CDR3 length is 12 residues. V lost 5 bases, J lost 4 bases, and 2 bases stayed unmatched. CDR1 and CDR2 (germline): SGDLS, YYNGEE.